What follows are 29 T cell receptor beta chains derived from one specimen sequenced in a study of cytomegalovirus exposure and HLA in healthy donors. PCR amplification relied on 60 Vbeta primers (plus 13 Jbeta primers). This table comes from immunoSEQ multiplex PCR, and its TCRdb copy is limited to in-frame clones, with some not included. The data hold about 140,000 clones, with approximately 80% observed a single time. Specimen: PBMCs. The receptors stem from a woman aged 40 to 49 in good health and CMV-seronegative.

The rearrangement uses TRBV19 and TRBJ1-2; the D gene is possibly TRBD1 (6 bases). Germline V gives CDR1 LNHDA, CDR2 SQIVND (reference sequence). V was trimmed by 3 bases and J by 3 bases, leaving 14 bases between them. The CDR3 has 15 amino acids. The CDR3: CASSIQGTTDYGYTF. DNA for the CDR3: TGTGCCAGTAGTATTCAAGGGACAACAGACTATGGCTACACCTTC.

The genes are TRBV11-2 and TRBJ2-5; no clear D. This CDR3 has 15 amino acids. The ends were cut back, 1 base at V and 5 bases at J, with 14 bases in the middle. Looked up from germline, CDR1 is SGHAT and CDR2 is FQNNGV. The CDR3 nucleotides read TGTGCCAGCAGCTTAGGGTGGTTGGCCGGGGAGACCCAGTACTTC. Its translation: CASSLGWLAGETQYF. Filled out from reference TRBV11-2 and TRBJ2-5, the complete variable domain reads EAGVAQSPRYKIIEKRQSVAFWCNPISGHATLYWYQQILGQGPKLLIQFQNNGVVDDSQLPKDRFSAERLKGVDSTLKIQPAKLEDSAVYLCASSLGWLAGETQYFGPGTRLLVL.

DNA of the CDR3: TGTGCCAGCTCGCGGACTAGCGGGGCAGATACGCAGTATTTT. Protein product: CASSRTSGADTQYF. The chain links TRBV18 to TRBJ2-3; TRBD2 aligns across 12 bases. The germline V gene has CDR1 KGHSH and CDR2 LQKENI. This CDR3 is built from 14 residues. Losses at the gene ends were 6 bases for V and 4 bases for J; bases not matched to a gene: 2.

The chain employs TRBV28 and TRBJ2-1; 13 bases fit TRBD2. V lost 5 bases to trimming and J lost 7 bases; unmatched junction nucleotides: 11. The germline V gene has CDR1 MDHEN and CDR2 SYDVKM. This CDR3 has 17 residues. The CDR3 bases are TGTGCCAGCAGTACGCCGGGACTAGCGGGGATCGGGAATGAGCAGTTCTTC. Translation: CASSTPGLAGIGNEQFF. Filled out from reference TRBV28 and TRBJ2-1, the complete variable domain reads DVKVTQSSRYLVKRTGEKVFLECVQDMDHENMFWYRQDPGLGLRLIYFSYDVKMKEKGDIPEGYSVSREKKERFSLILESASTNQTSMYLCASSTPGLAGIGNEQFFGPGTRLTVL.

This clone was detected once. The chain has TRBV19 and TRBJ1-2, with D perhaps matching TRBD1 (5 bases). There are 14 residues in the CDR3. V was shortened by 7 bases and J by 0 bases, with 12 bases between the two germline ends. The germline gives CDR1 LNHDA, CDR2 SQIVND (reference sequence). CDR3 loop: CASTPGGANYGYTF. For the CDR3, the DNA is TGTGCCAGTACCCCGGGGGGGGCTAACTATGGCTACACCTTC.

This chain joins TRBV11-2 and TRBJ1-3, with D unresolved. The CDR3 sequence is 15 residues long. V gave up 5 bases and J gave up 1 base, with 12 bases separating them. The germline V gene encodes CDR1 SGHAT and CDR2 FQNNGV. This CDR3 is CASSPRSGSGNTIYF. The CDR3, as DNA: TGTGCCAGCAGCCCAAGGTCGGGGTCTGGAAACACCATATATTTT.

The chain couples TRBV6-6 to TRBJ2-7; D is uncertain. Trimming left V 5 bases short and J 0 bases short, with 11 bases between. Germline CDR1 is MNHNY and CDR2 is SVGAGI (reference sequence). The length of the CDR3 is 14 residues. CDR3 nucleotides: TGTGCCAGCAGTAGAACTACGAGCTCCTACGAGCAGTACTTC. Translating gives CASSRTTSSYEQYF.

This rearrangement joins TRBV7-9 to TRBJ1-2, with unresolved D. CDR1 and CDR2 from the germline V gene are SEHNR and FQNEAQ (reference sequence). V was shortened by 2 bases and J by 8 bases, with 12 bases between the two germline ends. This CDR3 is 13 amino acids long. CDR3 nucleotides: TGTGCCAGCAGCTTAAGGCCTCTGGAGGGCTACACCTTC. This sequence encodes CASSLRPLEGYTF.

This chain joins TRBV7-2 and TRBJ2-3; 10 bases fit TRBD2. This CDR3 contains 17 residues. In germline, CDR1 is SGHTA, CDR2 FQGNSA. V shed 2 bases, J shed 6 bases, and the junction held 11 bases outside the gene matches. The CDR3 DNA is TGTGCCAGCAGCTTATATATGAGCGGGAGGGCCGGGGATACGCAGTATTTT. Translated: CASSLYMSGRAGDTQYF. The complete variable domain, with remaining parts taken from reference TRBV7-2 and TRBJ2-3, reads GAGVSQSPSNKVTEKGKDVELRCDPISGHTALYWYRQSLGQGLEFLIYFQGNSAPDKSGLPSDRFSAERTGGSVSTLTIQRTQQEDSAVYLCASSLYMSGRAGDTQYFGPGTRLTVL.

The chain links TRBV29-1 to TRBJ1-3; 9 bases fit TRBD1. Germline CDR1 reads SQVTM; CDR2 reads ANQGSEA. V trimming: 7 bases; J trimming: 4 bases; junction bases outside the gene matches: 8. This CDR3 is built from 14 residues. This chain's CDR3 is CSATGQGGGNTIYF. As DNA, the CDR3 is TGCAGCGCCACGGGACAGGGAGGGGGAAACACCATATATTTT.

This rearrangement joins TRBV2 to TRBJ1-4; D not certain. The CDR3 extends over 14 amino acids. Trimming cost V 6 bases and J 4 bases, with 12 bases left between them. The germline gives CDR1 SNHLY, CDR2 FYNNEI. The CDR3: CASRGFAGNEKLFF. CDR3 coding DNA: TGTGCCAGCAGGGGGTTCGCGGGTAATGAAAAACTGTTTTTT.

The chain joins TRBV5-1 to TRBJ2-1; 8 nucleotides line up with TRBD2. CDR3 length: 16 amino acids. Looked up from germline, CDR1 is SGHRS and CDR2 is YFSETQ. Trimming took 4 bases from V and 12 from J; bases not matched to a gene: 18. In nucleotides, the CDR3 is TGCGCCAGCAGCGGACCGAAGCGGGAGAGAGTCTTGACGCAGTTCTTC. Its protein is CASSGPKRERVLTQFF. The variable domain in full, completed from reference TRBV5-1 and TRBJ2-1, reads KAGVTQTPRYLIKTRGQQVTLSCSPISGHRSVSWYQQTPGQGLQFLFEYFSETQRNKGNFPGRFSGRQFSNSRSEMNVSTLELGDSALYLCASSGPKRERVLTQFFGPGTRLTVL.

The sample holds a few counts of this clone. Here the CDR3 reads CASSQLRARDEQYF. In nucleotides, the CDR3 is TGTGCCAGCAGCCAGCTTAGGGCCCGGGATGAGCAGTACTTC. The rearrangement joins TRBV14 to TRBJ2-7, with D tentatively TRBD2 (5 bases). Trimming left V 3 bases short and J 7 bases short, with 16 bases between. The CDR3 consists of 14 residues. Germline V gene lookup returns CDR1 SGHDN and CDR2 FVKESK.

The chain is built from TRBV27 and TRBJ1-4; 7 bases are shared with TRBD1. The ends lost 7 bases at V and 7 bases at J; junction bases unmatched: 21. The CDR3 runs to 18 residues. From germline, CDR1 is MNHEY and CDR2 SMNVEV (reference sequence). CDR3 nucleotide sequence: TGTGCCAGCACCACAACAGGGGCCGGGACCCCGGACCGTGAAAAACTGTTTTTT. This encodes CASTTTGAGTPDREKLFF.

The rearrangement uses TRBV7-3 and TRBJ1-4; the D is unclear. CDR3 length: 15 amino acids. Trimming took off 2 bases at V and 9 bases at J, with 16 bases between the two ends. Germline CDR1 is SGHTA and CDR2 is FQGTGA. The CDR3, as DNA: TGTGCCAGCAGCTTAGGTCGAAGGACGGGAAAAAAACTGTTTTTT. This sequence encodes CASSLGRRTGKKLFF.

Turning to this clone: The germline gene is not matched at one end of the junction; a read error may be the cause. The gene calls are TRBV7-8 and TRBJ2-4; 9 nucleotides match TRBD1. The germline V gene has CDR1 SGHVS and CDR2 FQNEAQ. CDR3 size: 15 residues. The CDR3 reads CASSLRGQGKNSQYF. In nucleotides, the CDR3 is TGTGCCAGCAGCTTACGCGGACAGGGGAAAAACAGTCAGTACTTC.

The CDR3 sequence: CASSPAPGTGKGDSYEQYF. For the CDR3, the DNA is TGTGCCAGCAGTCCAGCCCCCGGGACAGGGAAGGGAGACTCCTACGAGCAGTACTTC. V and J are TRBV28 and TRBJ2-7; TRBD1 matches at 9 bases. Trimming at V came to 5 bases and at J to 0 bases, leaving 17 bases not matched to a gene. Germline CDR1 reads MDHEN; CDR2 reads SYDVKM. This CDR3 spans 19 amino acids.

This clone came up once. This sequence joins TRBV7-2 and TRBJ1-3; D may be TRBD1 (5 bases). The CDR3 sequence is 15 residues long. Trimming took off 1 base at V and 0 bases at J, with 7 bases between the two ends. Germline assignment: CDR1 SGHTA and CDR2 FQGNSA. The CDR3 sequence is CASSLGGTSGNTIYF. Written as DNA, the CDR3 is TGTGCCAGCAGCTTAGGCGGGACCTCTGGAAACACCATATATTTT. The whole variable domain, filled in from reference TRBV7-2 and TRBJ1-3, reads GAGVSQSPSNKVTEKGKDVELRCDPISGHTALYWYRQSLGQGLEFLIYFQGNSAPDKSGLPSDRFSAERTGGSVSTLTIQRTQQEDSAVYLCASSLGGTSGNTIYFGEGSWLTVV.

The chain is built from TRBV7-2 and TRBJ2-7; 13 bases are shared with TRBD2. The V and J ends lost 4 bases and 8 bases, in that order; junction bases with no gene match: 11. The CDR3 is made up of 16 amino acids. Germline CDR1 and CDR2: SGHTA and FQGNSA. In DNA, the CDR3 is TGTGCCAGCAGCTACCGGACCGGGACTAGCGGGAAGCAGCAGTACTTC. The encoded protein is CASSYRTGTSGKQQYF. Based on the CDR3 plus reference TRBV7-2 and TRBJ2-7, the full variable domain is GAGVSQSPSNKVTEKGKDVELRCDPISGHTALYWYRQSLGQGLEFLIYFQGNSAPDKSGLPSDRFSAERTGGSVSTLTIQRTQQEDSAVYLCASSYRTGTSGKQQYFGPGTRLTVT.

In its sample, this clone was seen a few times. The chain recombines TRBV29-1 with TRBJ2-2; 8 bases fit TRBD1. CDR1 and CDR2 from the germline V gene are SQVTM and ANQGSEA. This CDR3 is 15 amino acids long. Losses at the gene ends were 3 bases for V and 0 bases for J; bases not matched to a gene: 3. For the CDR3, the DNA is TGCAGCGTTGACACAGGGGGACCGAACACCGGGGAGCTGTTTTTT. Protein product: CSVDTGGPNTGELFF.

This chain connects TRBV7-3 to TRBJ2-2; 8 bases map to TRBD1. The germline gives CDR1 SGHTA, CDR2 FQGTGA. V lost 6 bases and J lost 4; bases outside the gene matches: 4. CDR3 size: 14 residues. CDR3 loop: CASSQGASTGELFF. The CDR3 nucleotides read TGTGCCAGCAGTCAGGGGGCGAGCACCGGGGAGCTGTTTTTT.

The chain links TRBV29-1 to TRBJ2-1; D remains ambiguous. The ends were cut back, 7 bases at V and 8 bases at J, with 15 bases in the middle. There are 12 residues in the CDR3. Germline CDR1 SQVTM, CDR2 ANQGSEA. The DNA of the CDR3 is TGCAGCGCAGTCCCTGTTCGGGATGAGCAGTTCTTC. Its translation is CSAVPVRDEQFF.

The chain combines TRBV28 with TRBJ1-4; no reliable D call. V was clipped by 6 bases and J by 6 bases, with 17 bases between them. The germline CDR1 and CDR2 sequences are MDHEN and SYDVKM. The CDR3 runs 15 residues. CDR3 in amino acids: CASRPRGSFYEKLFF. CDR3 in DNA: TGTGCCAGCAGACCCCGTGGGAGTTTCTATGAAAAACTGTTTTTT.

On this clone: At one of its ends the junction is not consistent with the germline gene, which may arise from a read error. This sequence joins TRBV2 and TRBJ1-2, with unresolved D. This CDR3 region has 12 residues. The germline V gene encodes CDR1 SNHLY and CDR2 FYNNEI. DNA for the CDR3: TGTGTCAGCGGATCGGGAATCTACGGCTACACCTTC. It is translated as CVSGSGIYGYTF.

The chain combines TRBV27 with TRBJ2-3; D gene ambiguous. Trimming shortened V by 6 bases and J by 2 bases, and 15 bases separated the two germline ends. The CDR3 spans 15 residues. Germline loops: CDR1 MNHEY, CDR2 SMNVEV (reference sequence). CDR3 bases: TGTGCCAGCAGCCCCGCAGGTTACTTCACAGATACGCAGTATTTT. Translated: CASSPAGYFTDTQYF.

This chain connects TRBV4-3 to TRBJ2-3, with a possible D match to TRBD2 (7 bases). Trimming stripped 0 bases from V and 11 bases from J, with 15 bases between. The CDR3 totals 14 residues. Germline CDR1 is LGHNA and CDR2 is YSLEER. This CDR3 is CASSQDLGGQGQYF. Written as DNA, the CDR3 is TGCGCCAGCAGCCAAGATCTCGGGGGGCAGGGGCAGTATTTT.

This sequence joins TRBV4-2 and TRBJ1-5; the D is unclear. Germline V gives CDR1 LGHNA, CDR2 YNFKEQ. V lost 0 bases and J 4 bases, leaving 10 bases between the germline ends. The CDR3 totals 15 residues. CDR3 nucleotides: TGTGCCAGCAGCCAAGAGGGTCAGACTAATCAGCCCCAGCATTTT. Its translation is CASSQEGQTNQPQHF.

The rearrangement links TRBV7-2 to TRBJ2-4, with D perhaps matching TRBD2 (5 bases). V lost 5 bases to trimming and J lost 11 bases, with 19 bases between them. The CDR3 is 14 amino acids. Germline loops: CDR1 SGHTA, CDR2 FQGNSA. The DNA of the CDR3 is TGTGCCAGCAGCCTACCCGAGACTACGAAGCTTCAGTACTTC. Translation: CASSLPETTKLQYF.

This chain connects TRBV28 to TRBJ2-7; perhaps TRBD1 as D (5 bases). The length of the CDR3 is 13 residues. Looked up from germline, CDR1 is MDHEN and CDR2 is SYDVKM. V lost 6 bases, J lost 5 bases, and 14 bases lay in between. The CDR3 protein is CASRILQGHEQYF. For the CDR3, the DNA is TGTGCCAGCAGAATACTCCAGGGCCACGAGCAGTACTTC.